The sample holds a few counts of the clone carrying this T cell receptor beta chain. Seattle patient enrollment occurred during active infection, with longitudinal follow-up thereafter. V lost 3 bases and J 1 base, leaving 15 bases between the germline ends. Germline CDR1 and CDR2: LNHDA and SQIVND (reference sequence). The CDR3 totals 17 residues. This entry comes from a study of blood T cell repertoires in COVID-19. Turning to the study itself: The United States, Italy and Spain supplied acute and convalescent COVID-19 samples.

The repertoire was sequenced with immunoSEQ multiplex PCR; TCRdb's copy has only in-frame clones and lacks some. The table records around 300,000 clones, 70% to 90% of them present only once. V and J are TRBV19 and TRBJ2-2; D is possibly TRBD2 (5 bases). The clonotype originates from a woman in her forties or fifties with COVID-19, enrolled during active disease. Sequencing was carried out using peripheral blood. Written as DNA, the CDR3 is TGTGCCAGTAGTATTTTCCGAGGGATCGGGAACACCGGGGAGCTGTTTTTT. Translation: CASSIFRGIGNTGELFF.